The T cell receptor (beta chain) described here comes from a study of T-cell memory formation after mild COVID-19. Via MiXCR, TCRdb re-called the 5' RACE reads, giving one row per CDR3 protein. The table lists hundreds of thousands of distinct CDR3 sequences, more than 20% of them singletons, with under 15% in the top ten. Trimming stripped 4 bases from V and 6 bases from J, with 21 bases between. The CDR3 has 16 amino acids. Germline values: CDR1 MGHRA, CDR2 YSYEKL. J is TRBJ2-5 and V is TRBV4-1; D is uncertain. This TCR derives from an adult woman who had mild COVID-19 (a few samples of this study predate the infection). Cell type and time point are not known. Sequencing used PBMCs or a T cell subset sorted from them (not recorded which). The CDR3 sequence: CASSPAWTVGVQTQYF. CDR3 nucleotides: TGCGCCAGCAGCCCAGCCTGGACGGTGGGTGTACAGACCCAGTACTTC.